The T cell receptor (beta chain) under discussion was sequenced for a study of T cells in Graves' hyperthyroidism and ophthalmopathy (dated by TCRdb to about 2019). Notes on the research overall: To identify distinguishing TCR V-J signatures, a discovery cohort of around 100 patients was used, comprising 43 with Graves' ophthalmopathy and 57 with stable Graves' hyperthyroidism. The paper reports TCR Vbeta CDR3 sequencing of about 140 peripheral blood samples: around 45 ophthalmopathy, approximately 74 hyperthyroidism and around 17 progressor patients. The roughly 94 discovery patients were randomly split 7:3 into training and test sets. Prospective prediction of ophthalmopathy was tested in an independent validation cohort consisting of 18 hyperthyroidism patients and 15 to 17 patients who later progressed to ophthalmopathy. Once sampling was done, hyperthyroidism patients were given methimazole at a starting dose of 30 mg daily, whereas ophthalmopathy patients were given high-dose intravenous methylprednisolone. The study also compared thyroid tissue and blood T-cell repertoires from about six Graves' hyperthyroidism patients. Study-level results and caveats: In cross-validation, a model built on a 13 V-J signature told ophthalmopathy apart from stable hyperthyroidism with 85% to 90% sensitivity and about 81% specificity, and in testing the same model reached 80%/75%. No statistical method was used to fix the sample size in advance, and group allocation was not hidden from the investigators. Most expanded thyroid clonotypes (frequency above 0.001) were also detected in blood, a finding suggesting that blood repertoires may reflect thyroid immune responses. In validation, progression to ophthalmopathy was predicted by the model with almost 71% sensitivity and roughly 76% specificity, a median of approximately 6.5 months before onset.

To note about this clonotype: The antigen this receptor binds is unknown. A clone one base away is much larger, so this may be a read error.

The study excluded patients with uncontrolled infections, other autoimmune diseases, pregnancy or lactation. Diagnoses were based on clinical symptoms, serum thyroxine and TRAb, thyroid ultrasound and orbital computed tomography. Total RNA was extracted using Trizol reagent, and RNA quality was assessed on an Agilent 2100 Bioanalyzer. The TCR beta CDR3 regions were amplified from RNA transcripts. A first-round RT-PCR of the TCR CDR3 used the HTBI primer set with the Qiagen OneStep RT-PCR kit. A second multiplex PCR round built the libraries, followed by size selection and purification. The libraries were sequenced on an Illumina HiSeq2000 using paired-end 100 bp reads. The authors' analysis ran thus. SOAPnuke was used to process the raw data, throwing out any read that contained adapters or uncalled bases, had a mean Phred below 15, or lacked an exact constant-primer or identifier match. COPE v1.2.5 was used to merge high-quality paired reads, and clonotypes were defined as unique nucleotide sequences. MiTCR v1.1 was used to align clonotypes to the IMGT TRBV, TRBD and TRBJ reference segments. Analysis was restricted to V-J combinations with a frequency above 0.0001, which covered 98% to 99.2% of repertoires. The TCS score was defined as the ratio of F50 (clonal expansion) to E x V (chaos), calculated using BLOSUM62-based TCRdist between CDR3 peptides within each V-J. Welch's t-statistics and random forest reduced around 510 V-J features to about 13, which were used in a naive Bayes classifier (R e1071). The Morisita-Horn index was used to measure how similar the thyroid and blood repertoires were. TCRdb reprocessing: public reads trimmed at Q25 with fastp, clones called with MiXCR, in-frame beta chains kept. Each record represents a unique CDR3 protein, reported with the most common genes and DNA among its rows. These V and J calls originate from TCRdb's pipeline instead of the authors' own analysis. The sample data list 550,000 to 600,000 distinct CDR3 sequences, and more than 45% of these were observed just once. The ten largest clones take up 19% of the sample.

V is shortened by 7 bases, J by 8 bases, and the region joining them spans 17 bases. Including the terminal cysteine and phenylalanine, the CDR3 comprises 14 residues. This entry keeps only the CDR3 DNA: 42 bases, framed from base 1. The sequence came from an adult woman with Graves' disease, either hyperthyroidism or ophthalmopathy (not recorded which). The sequence links TRBV12-3 or TRBV12-4 to TRBJ1-4; no D segment can be confidently identified. The sequencing input was peripheral blood or thyroid tissue (not recorded which). The DNA sequence is given as TGTGCCAGCATGGGCGGCGAGGACGAAGAAAAACTGTTTTTT. It codes for CASMGGEDEEKLFF.